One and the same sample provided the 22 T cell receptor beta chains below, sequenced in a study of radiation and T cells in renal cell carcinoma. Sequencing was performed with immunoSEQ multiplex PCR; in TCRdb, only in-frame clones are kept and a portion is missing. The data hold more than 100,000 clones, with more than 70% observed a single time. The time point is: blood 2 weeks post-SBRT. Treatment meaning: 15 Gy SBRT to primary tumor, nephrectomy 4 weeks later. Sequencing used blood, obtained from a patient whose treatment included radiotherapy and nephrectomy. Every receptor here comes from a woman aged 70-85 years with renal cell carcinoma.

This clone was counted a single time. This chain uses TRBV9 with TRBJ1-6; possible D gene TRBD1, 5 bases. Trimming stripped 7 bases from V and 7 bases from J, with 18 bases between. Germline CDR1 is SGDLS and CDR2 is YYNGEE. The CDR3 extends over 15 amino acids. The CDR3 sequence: CASPGRGSPNSPLHF. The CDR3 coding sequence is TGTGCCAGCCCGGGGAGGGGCTCGCCAAATTCACCCCTCCACTTT. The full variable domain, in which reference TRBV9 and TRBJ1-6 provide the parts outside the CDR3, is DSGVTQTPKHLITATGQRVTLRCSPRSGDLSVYWYQQSLDQGLQFLIQYYNGEERAKGNILERFSAQQFPDLHSELNLSSLELGDSALYFCASPGRGSPNSPLHFGNGTRLTVT.

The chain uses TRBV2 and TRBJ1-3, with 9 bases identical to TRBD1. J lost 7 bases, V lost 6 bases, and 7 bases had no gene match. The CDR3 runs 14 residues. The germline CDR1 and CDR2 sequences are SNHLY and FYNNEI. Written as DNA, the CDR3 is TGTGCCAGCAGGGCGGCCGGACAGGGGAACACCATATATTTT. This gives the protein CASRAAGQGNTIYF.

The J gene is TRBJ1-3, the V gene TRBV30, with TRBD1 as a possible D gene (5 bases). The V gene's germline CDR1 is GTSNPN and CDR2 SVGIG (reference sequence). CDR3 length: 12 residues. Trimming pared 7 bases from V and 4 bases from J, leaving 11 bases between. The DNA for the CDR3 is TGTGCCTCTAGGGGAATCGGAAACACCATATATTTT. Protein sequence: CASRGIGNTIYF.

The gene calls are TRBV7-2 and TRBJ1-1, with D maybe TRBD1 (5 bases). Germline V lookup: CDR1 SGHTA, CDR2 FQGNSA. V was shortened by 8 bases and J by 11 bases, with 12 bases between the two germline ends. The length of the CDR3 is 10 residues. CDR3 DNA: TGTGCCAGCGGTCAGGGCGAGGCTTTCTTT. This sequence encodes CASGQGEAFF.

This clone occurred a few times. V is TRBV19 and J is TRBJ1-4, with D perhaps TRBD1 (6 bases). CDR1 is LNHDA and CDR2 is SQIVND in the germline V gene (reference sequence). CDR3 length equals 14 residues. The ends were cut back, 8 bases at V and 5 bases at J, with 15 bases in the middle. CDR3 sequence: CASSSGQLNEKLFF. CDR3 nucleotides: TGTGCCAGTTCCAGTGGACAGTTGAATGAAAAACTGTTTTTT. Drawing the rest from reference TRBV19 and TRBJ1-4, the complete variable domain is DGGITQSPKYLFRKEGQNVTLSCEQNLNHDAMYWYRQDPGQGLRLIYYSQIVNDFQKGDIAEGYSVSREKKESFPLTVTSAQKNPTAFYLCASSSGQLNEKLFFGSGTQLSVL.

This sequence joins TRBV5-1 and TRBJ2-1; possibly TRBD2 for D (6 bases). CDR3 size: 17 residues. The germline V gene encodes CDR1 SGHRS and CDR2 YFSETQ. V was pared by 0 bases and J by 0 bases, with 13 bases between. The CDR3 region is CASSLGGGASSYNEQFF. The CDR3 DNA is TGCGCCAGCAGCTTGGGGGGCGGGGCGAGCTCCTACAATGAGCAGTTCTTC.

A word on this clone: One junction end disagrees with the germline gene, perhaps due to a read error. CDR3 sequence (DNA): TGTGCTAGCAGTTCACTAGGGGGCTACAATGAGCAGTTCTTC. It yields the protein CASSSLGGYNEQFF. V usage is TRBV7-7 and J usage is TRBJ2-1, with TRBD1 as a possible D gene (6 bases). CDR3 length: 14 amino acids. The germline gives CDR1 SSHAT, CDR2 FNYEAQ (reference sequence).

The CDR3 DNA sequence: TGCAGCGCTCCGACAGGGGGAAGCACAGATACGCAGTATTTT. Its protein product is CSAPTGGSTDTQYF. This chain links TRBV29-1 with TRBJ2-3, with 9 nucleotides matching TRBD1. The CDR3 has 14 residues. Germline CDR1 and CDR2: SQVTM and ANQGSEA. V lost 7 bases to trimming and J lost 0 bases; unmatched junction nucleotides: 5.

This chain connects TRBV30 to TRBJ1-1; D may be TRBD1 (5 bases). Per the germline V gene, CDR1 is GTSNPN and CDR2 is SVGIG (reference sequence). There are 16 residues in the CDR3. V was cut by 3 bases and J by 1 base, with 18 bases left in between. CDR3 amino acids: CAWSRDGAGRNTEAFF. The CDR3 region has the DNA TGTGCCTGGAGCCGGGATGGGGCAGGGAGGAACACTGAAGCTTTCTTT.

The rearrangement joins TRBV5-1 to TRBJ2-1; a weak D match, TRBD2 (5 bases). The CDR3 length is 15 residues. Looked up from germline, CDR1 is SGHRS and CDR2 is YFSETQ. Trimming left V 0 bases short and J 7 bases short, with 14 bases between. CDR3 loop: CASSLGAGQINEQFF. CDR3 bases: TGCGCCAGCAGCTTGGGGGCGGGTCAAATAAATGAGCAGTTCTTC.

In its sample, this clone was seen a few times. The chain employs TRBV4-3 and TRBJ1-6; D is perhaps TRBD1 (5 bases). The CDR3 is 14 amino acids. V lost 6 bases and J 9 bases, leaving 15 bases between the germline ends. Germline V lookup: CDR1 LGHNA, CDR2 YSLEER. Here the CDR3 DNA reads TGCGCCAGCAGTCGGGACTTCCTGGCTTCACCCCTCCACTTT. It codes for CASSRDFLASPLHF.

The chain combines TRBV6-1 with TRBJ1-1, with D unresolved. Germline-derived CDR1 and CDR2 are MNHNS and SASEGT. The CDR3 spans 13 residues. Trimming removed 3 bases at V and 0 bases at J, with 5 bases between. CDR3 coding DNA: TGTGCCAGCAGTGACACCCTGAACACTGAAGCTTTCTTT. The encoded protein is CASSDTLNTEAFF.

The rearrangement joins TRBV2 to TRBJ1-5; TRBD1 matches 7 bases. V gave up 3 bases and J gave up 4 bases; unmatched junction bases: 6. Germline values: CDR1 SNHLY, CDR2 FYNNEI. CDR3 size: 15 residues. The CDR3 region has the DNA TGTGCCAGCAGTGAGCCAGGGGGGACTAATCAGCCCCAGCATTTT. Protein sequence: CASSEPGGTNQPQHF.

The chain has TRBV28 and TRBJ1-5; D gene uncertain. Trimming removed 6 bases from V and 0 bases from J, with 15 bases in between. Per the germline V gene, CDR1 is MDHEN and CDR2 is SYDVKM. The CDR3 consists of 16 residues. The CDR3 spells CASRPQLGDSNQPQHF. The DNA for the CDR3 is TGTGCCAGCAGGCCCCAATTAGGAGATAGCAATCAGCCCCAGCATTTT. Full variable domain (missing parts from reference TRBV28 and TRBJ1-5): DVKVTQSSRYLVKRTGEKVFLECVQDMDHENMFWYRQDPGLGLRLIYFSYDVKMKEKGDIPEGYSVSREKKERFSLILESASTNQTSMYLCASRPQLGDSNQPQHFGDGTRLSIL.

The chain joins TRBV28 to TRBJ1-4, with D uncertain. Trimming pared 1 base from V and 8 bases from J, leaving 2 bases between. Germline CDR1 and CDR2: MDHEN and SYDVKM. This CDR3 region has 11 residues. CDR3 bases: TGTGCCAGCAGTTTATTCGAAAAACTGTTTTTT. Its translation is CASSLFEKLFF.

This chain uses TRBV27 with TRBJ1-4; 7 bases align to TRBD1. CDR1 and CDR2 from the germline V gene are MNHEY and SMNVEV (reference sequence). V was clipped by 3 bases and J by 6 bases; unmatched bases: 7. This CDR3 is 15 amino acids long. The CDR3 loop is CASSFREGAYEKLFF. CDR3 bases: TGTGCCAGCAGTTTCCGGGAGGGGGCGTATGAAAAACTGTTTTTT.

CDR3 region: CASSPRPGQNTEAFF. The CDR3 nucleotides read TGTGCCAGCAGCCCAAGGCCGGGACAGAACACTGAAGCTTTCTTT. The V gene is TRBV5-6, the J gene TRBJ1-1; possibly TRBD1 for D (6 bases). Germline V CDR1 and CDR2: SGHDT, YYEEEE. V gave up 4 bases and J gave up 1 base, with 14 bases separating them. This CDR3 contains 15 residues.

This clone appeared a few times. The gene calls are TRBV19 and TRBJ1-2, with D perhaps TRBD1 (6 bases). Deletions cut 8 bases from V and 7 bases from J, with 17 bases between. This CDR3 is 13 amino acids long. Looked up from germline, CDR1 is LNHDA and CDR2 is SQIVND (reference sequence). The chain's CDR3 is CASSTGTTGGYTF. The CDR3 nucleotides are TGTGCCAGTTCAACAGGGACGACTGGTGGCTACACCTTC. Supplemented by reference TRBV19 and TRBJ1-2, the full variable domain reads DGGITQSPKYLFRKEGQNVTLSCEQNLNHDAMYWYRQDPGQGLRLIYYSQIVNDFQKGDIAEGYSVSREKKESFPLTVTSAQKNPTAFYLCASSTGTTGGYTFGSGTRLTVV.

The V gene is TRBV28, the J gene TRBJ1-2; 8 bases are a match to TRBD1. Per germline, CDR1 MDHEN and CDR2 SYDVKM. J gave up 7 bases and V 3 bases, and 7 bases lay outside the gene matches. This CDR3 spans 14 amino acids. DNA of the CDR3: TGTGCCAGCAGTTTGACCGGACAGGGACGTGGCTACACCTTC. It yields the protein CASSLTGQGRGYTF.

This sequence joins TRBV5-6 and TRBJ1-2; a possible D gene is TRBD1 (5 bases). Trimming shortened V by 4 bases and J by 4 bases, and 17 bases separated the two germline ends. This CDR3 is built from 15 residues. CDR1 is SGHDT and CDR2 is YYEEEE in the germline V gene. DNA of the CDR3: TGTGCCAGCAGCCCACCCGCAGGGCCAACCTATGGCTACACCTTC. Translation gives CASSPPAGPTYGYTF. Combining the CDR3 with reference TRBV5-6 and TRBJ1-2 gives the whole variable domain DAGVTQSPTHLIKTRGQQVTLRCSPKSGHDTVSWYQQALGQGPQFIFQYYEEEERQRGNFPDRFSGHQFPNYSSELNVNALLLGDSALYLCASSPPAGPTYGYTFGSGTRLTVV.

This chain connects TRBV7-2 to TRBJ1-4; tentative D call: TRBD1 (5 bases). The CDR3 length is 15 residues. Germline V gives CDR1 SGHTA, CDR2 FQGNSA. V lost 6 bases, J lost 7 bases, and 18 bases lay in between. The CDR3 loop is CASRDLGGGLEKLFF. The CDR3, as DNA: TGTGCCAGCAGGGACCTCGGGGGAGGACTTGAAAAACTGTTTTTT. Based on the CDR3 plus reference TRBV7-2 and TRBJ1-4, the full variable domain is GAGVSQSPSNKVTEKGKDVELRCDPISGHTALYWYRQSLGQGLEFLIYFQGNSAPDKSGLPSDRFSAERTGGSVSTLTIQRTQQEDSAVYLCASRDLGGGLEKLFFGSGTQLSVL.

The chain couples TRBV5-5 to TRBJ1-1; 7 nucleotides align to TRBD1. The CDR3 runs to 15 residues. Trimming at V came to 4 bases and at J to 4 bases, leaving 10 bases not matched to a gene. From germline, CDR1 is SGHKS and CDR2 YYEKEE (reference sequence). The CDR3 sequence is CASSLTGERGTEAFF. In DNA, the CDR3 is TGTGCCAGCAGCCTTACAGGGGAGAGGGGCACTGAAGCTTTCTTT.